The source of this TCR beta chain is a study of cytomegalovirus exposure and HLA in healthy donors. PCR employed 60 Vbeta and 13 Jbeta primers. Original handling: Later, an analysis found around 77 million unique TCR beta chains, and about 10 million of these were shared. TCRdb's copy holds only in-frame clones and misses some; the assay was immunoSEQ multiplex PCR. The D gene and trimming were derived from the DNA, and the V and J assignments and clone size from that table. Of 100,000 to 150,000 clones detected, 65% to 90% appear once; the ten largest clones hold 0.7%. Germline values: CDR1 LGHNA, CDR2 YNFKEQ. This CDR3 spans 14 amino acids. V was shortened by 0 bases and J by 8 bases, with 11 bases between the two germline ends. Study-wide results and caveats: The dataset shows that most TCR sequences were rare, while some public TCRs occurred in many donors. In a later analysis, an Asian-associated ancestry cluster reportedly showed fewer N-insertions than the roughly 700-donor mean.

For this clone: The antigen is unknown.

The sample consisted of PBMCs. The sequence was obtained from a man younger than 30 in good health and CMV-seronegative. J is TRBJ2-1 and V is TRBV4-2, with a weak D call TRBD1 (5 bases). In nucleotides, the CDR3 is TGTGCCAGCAGCCAAGACCAGGGCAACGATGAGCAGTTCTTC. It codes for CASSQDQGNDEQFF.